The 10 T cell receptor beta chains below all came from one sample that was sequenced in a study of blood T cell repertoires in COVID-19. Using immunoSEQ multiplex PCR, the repertoire was profiled, and TCRdb retains in-frame clones only, with some absent. The sample has about 190,000 clones, around 78% seen once. The specimen sequenced was peripheral blood. The receptors come from a woman of 80 years or more with active or convalescent COVID-19.

The V call is TRBV6-6, the J call TRBJ2-7; 7 bases match TRBD1. The CDR3 consists of 15 residues. Trimming took 6 bases from V and 1 from J; bases not matched to a gene: 9. The V gene's germline CDR1 is MNHNY and CDR2 SVGAGI (reference sequence). CDR3 region: CASSTDRVLSYEQYF. For the CDR3, the DNA is TGTGCCAGCAGCACCGACAGGGTACTATCCTACGAGCAGTACTTC.

This clone was observed a single time. The chain combines TRBV6-5 with TRBJ1-6; 7 bases are a match to TRBD1. Germline loops: CDR1 MNHEY, CDR2 SVGAGI. V lost 1 base, J lost 6 bases, and 3 bases stayed unmatched. The CDR3 has 15 residues. The CDR3 protein is CASSYFQGGNSPLHF. CDR3 nucleotides: TGTGCCAGCAGTTACTTTCAGGGGGGTAATTCACCCCTCCACTTT.

The CDR3 region is CSGGTDGNTIYF. CDR3 bases: TGCAGCGGCGGGACCGATGGAAACACCATATATTTT. The rearrangement links TRBV29-1 to TRBJ1-3; perhaps TRBD1 as D (5 bases). CDR1 is SQVTM, CDR2 ANQGSEA, per germline. This CDR3 has 12 amino acids. The V and J ends lost 7 bases and 3 bases respectively, with 10 bases between them.

The rearrangement links TRBV6-5 to TRBJ2-1; perhaps TRBD1 as D (5 bases). V was clipped by 0 bases and J by 6 bases, with 9 bases between them. CDR3 length: 14 residues. Germline-derived CDR1 and CDR2 are MNHEY and SVGAGI. The chain's CDR3 is CASSYSFQGNEQFF. The DNA of the CDR3 is TGTGCCAGCAGTTACTCTTTCCAGGGCAATGAGCAGTTCTTC.

The gene calls are TRBV7-2 and TRBJ2-7; TRBD2 matches 7 bases. The CDR3 loop spans 15 amino acids. Trimming cost V 5 bases and J 6 bases; bases outside gene matches: 13. Germline V gives CDR1 SGHTA, CDR2 FQGNSA. CDR3 DNA: TGTGCCAGCAGCGGGCTGGGAAGCGGGGTGCCCGAGCAGTACTTC. The encoded protein is CASSGLGSGVPEQYF.

The V and J genes are TRBV30 and TRBJ1-4; 7 bases match TRBD1. Germline CDR1 and CDR2: GTSNPN and SVGIG (reference sequence). The CDR3 runs to 15 residues. With 1 base clipped from V and 8 bases from J, the junction kept 10 bases outside the gene matches. In DNA, the CDR3 is TGTGCCTGGAGTGGGACAGGCGGAACCCGGGAAAAACTGTTTTTT. Translated: CAWSGTGGTREKLFF. The whole variable domain, remainder taken from reference TRBV30 and TRBJ1-4, is SQTIHQWPATLVQPVGSPLSLECTVEGTSNPNLYWYRQAAGRGLQLLFYSVGIGQISSEVPQNLSASRPQDRQFILSSKKLLLSDSGFYLCAWSGTGGTREKLFFGSGTQLSVL.

This clone was detected a few times. This chain links TRBV3-1 (or the pseudogene TRBV3-2) with TRBJ2-5; the D gene is possibly TRBD2 (6 bases). This CDR3 has 14 residues. The germline CDR1 and CDR2 sequences are LGHDT and YNNKEL (reference sequence). V was pared by 5 bases and J by 2 bases, with 12 bases between. The CDR3 sequence: CASSLGLPQETQYF. In DNA form, the CDR3 reads TGTGCCAGCAGCTTAGGACTACCACAAGAGACCCAGTACTTC.

The rearrangement uses TRBV9 and TRBJ2-2, with D tentatively TRBD1 (6 bases). Trimming took 4 bases from V and 3 from J, leaving 16 bases between them. The CDR3 covers 16 residues. Germline V gives CDR1 SGDLS, CDR2 YYNGEE. The CDR3 here is CASSSRTDWDTGELFF. In DNA, the CDR3 is TGTGCCAGCAGCTCTCGGACAGATTGGGACACCGGGGAGCTGTTTTTT.

CDR3 in amino acids: CASSLGFTAEAFF. The CDR3 DNA reads TGTGCCAGCAGCTTAGGGTTTACGGCTGAAGCTTTCTTT. The V and J genes are TRBV11-1 and TRBJ1-1; D is uncertain. V dropped 1 base and J dropped 6 bases, with 9 bases sitting between them. The germline V gene has CDR1 SGHAT and CDR2 FQDESV (reference sequence). This CDR3 is built from 13 residues.

This clone was counted only a few times. The V gene is TRBV5-5, the J gene TRBJ2-3, with a tentative D call TRBD2 (5 bases). Germline V gene sequence: CDR1 SGHKS, CDR2 YYEKEE (reference sequence). The CDR3 runs to 15 residues. V lost 0 bases to trimming and J lost 8 bases, with 16 bases between them. In DNA, the CDR3 is TGTGCCAGCAGCTTGGTTGGGCTAGCTTTCGGTACGCAGTATTTT. Encoded protein: CASSLVGLAFGTQYF.